What follows is one T cell receptor beta chain and its context. Its antigen is not yet known. No much larger clone exists at a distance of one base, and base qualities are not known. Cells with a CD4+CD8-CD45RO-CD45RA+ profile were isolated by FACS and defined as naive CD4+ T cells, and those with a CD8+CD4-CD45RA+CD27bright profile were defined as naive CD8+ T cells. The antibodies used for sorting targeted CD4 (RPA-T4), CD8 (SK1), CD27 (O323), CD45RA (HI100) and CD45RO (UCHL1). V sheds 1 base and J sheds 3 bases, leaving 16 bases between their ends. CDR1 and CDR2, per the germline V gene, are LGHNA and YSLEER. From the cysteine up to the phenylalanine, the CDR3 has a length of 16 residues. Left in the record is the CDR3 DNA by itself, 48 bases read in frame from the first base. This record comes from a study of healthy donors' naive CD4 and CD8 T cells (dated by TCRdb to about 2015). About the study as a whole: Donors were chosen to span three age groups (20-25, 40-50 and 60-70 years, several each), with mean age roughly 45 and half female. Donors were HLA-typed by sequencing at HLA-A, -B, -C, -DRB1, -DQB1 and -DPB1 using the SBTexcellerator protocol, an ABI3130xl analyzer and SBTengine software. Peripheral blood mononuclear cells were obtained from some 20 unrelated, healthy individuals. For TCR alpha, a new primer set covering all functional IMGT alpha gene variants was designed, and the rest of the protocol matched the beta-chain workflow. To check how TCR variation relates to lineage commitment, the researchers sequenced rearranged TCR alpha and beta chains taken from naive CD4+ and CD8+ T cells.

Instrument on record: 454 GS FLX Titanium. A previously published linear amplification protocol was used to build TCR libraries from approximately 480 ng of total RNA. The sequencing itself ran on the Roche/454 Genome Sequencer using Titanium chemistry. The original methods were these. From four or five of the healthy donors, a total of approximately 80,000 rearranged TCR alpha transcripts were sequenced. Unique TCR clonotypes were defined by the CDR3 junction under IMGT nomenclature, and duplicate transcripts were removed. CD4 versus CD8 status was modeled on V and J genes by logistic regression in R 2.13.0, with adjustment for donor effects and Bonferroni correction for multiple testing. TCRdb applied fastp at Q25 and MiXCR to the public reads, then kept only in-frame beta chains. Every CDR3 protein is listed once, alongside the most common genes and DNA of its rows. The V and J calls follow TCRdb's processing rather than the paper's. The sample table records approximately 180,000 distinct CDR3 sequences; 65% to 75% of these occur just once. The ten top clones hold about 2.4% of the sample.

Overall results and qualifications from the work: The study did not directly address possible repertoire bias arising from homeostatic proliferation of naive T cells. In both chains, CD4+ lineage was linked to a positively charged CDR3, whereas CD8+ lineage was linked to a negatively charged CDR3. Because alpha and beta chains were sequenced in bulk and could not be paired, the effects of the two chains in combination were not assessed. Reportedly, most V and J gene segments showed bias between naive CD4+ and CD8+ cells, and this bias held consistently across donors regardless of HLA genotype. V genes, J genes and CDR3 charge together appeared to explain roughly an eighth of CD4/CD8 propensity variance, in a largely additive manner.

Sequencing was done on a sample of naive CD4+ and CD8+ T cells sorted from blood, pooled from several donors. The meaning of the sample's cell subset or site label: FACS-sorted naive CD4+ (CD45RO-CD45RA+) and naive CD8+ (CD45RA+CD27bright) T cells. The chain is made from TRBV4-3 and TRBJ2-7; the D segment could be TRBD1, given 6 matching bases. The sequence came from a pool of human donors in good health; the sample pools cells from several healthy donors. The sequenced DNA: TGCGCCAGCAGCCAAGTGGGACACGAATCCGTCTACGAGCAGTACTTC. Translated, this gives CASSQVGHESVYEQYF.